This TCR beta chain was sequenced in a study of T cell responses to AZD1222 COVID-19 vaccine. Whole-study results and caveats: Baseline antibody screening turned up just a handful of seropositive AZD1222 recipients. Targeting of unmutated variant regions was reportedly seen in nearly half of spike-specific TCRs. Only after the peak T cell response were repertoires sampled.

The assay was immunoSEQ multiplex PCR, and TCRdb's table has in-frame clones only and misses some. The sample contains 80,000 to 100,000 clones, roughly 87% of which appear only once. In the case of this clone: Antigen specificity is unknown.

Germline lookup yields CDR1 SQVTM and CDR2 ANQGSEA. The CDR3 length is 12 residues. Trimming pared 6 bases from V and 4 bases from J, leaving 12 bases between. The chain employs TRBV29-1 and TRBJ1-1; a weak D match, TRBD1 (5 bases). Sequences were derived from peripheral blood, sampled 28 days after the second AZD1222 dose. The TCR was taken from an adult who received the AZD1222 COVID-19 vaccine. DNA for the CDR3: TGCAGCGTCCAATGGGGGGGCACTGAAGCTTTCTTT. Translation gives CSVQWGGTEAFF. Using reference TRBV29-1 and TRBJ1-1 for the parts outside the CDR3, the full variable domain is SAVISQKPSRDICQRGTSLTIQCQVDSQVTMMFWYRQQPGQSLTLIATANQGSEATYESGFVIDKFPISRPNLTFSTLTVSNMSPEDSSIYLCSVQWGGTEAFFGQGTRLTVV.